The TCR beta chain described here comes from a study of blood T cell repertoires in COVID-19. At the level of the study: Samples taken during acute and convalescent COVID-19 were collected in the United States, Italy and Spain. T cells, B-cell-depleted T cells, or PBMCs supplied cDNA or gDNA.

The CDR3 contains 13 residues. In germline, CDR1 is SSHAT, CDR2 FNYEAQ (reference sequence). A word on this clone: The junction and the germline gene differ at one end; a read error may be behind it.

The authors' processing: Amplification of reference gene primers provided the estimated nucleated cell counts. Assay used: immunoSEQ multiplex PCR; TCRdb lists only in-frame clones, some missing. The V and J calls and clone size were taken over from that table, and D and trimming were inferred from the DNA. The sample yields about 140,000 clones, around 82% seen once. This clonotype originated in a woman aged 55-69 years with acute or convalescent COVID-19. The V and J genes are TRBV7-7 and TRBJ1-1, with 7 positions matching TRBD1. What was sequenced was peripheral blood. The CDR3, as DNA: TGTGCTAGCAGCAGCCACAGGGGCACTGAAGCTTTCTTT. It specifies CASSSHRGTEAFF. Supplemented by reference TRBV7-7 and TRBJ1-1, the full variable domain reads GAGVSQSPRYKVTKRGQDVTLRCDPISSHATLYWYQQALGQGPEFLTYFNYEAQPDKSGLPSDRFSAERPEGSISTLTIQRTEQRDSAMYRCASSSHRGTEAFFGQGTRLTVV.